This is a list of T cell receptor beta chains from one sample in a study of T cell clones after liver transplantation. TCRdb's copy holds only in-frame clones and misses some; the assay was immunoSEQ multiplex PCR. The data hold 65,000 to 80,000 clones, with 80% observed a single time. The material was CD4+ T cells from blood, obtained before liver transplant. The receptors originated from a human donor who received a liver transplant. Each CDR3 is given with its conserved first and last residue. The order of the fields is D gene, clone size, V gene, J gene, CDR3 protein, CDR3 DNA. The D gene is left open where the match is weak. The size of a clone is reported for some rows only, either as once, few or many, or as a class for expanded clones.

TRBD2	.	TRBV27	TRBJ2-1	CASSLSRGGPRDEQFF	TGTGCCAGCAGTTTATCGCGGGGGGGCCCAAGGGATGAGCAGTTCTTC
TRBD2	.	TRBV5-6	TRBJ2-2	CASRTSGNTGELFF	TGTGCCAGCAGGACTAGCGGGAACACCGGGGAGCTGTTTTTT
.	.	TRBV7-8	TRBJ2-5	CASSLPTGGRRETQYF	TGTGCCAGCAGCCTCCCAACCGGGGGGCGCCGAGAGACCCAGTACTTC
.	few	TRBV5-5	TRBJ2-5	CASSLYRTDKETQYF	TGTGCCAGCAGCTTATATAGGACGGACAAAGAGACCCAGTACTTC
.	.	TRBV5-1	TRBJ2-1	CASSIPVGLHEQFF	TGCGCCAGCAGCATACCCGTAGGCCTCCATGAGCAGTTCTTC
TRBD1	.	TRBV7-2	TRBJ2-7	CASSLRTGLRYEQYF	TGTGCCAGCAGCTTGCGGACAGGGTTAAGGTACGAGCAGTACTTC
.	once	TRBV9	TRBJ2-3	CASSVGSGFTDTQYF	TGTGCCAGCAGCGTAGGGAGTGGGTTCACAGATACGCAGTATTTT
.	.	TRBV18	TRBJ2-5	CASSTVQGGETQYF	TGTGCCAGCTCGACCGTACAAGGCGGGGAGACCCAGTACTTC
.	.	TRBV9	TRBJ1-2	CASSLYPSPGRGNYGYTF	TGTGCCAGCAGCCTTTACCCCTCCCCGGGACGCGGTAACTATGGCTACACCTTC
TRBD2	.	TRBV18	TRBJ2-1	CASSRGEITYNEQFF	TGTGCCAGCTCTCGGGGGGAGATAACCTACAATGAGCAGTTCTTC
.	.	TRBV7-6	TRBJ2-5	CASSLAGAQETQYF	TGTGCCAGCAGCTTAGCCGGGGCTCAAGAGACCCAGTACTTC
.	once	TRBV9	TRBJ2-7	CASSVAPSETGLYEQYF	TGTGCCAGCAGCGTAGCTCCCTCGGAAACAGGGCTTTACGAGCAGTACTTC
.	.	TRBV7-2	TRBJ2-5	CASSLVRGIETQYF	TGTGCCAGCAGCTTAGTTCGGGGTATAGAGACCCAGTACTTC
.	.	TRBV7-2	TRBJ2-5	CASTPHSASRETQYF	TGTGCCAGCACACCTCACTCGGCTAGTCGGGAGACCCAGTACTTC
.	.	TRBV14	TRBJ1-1	CASSQDWGDPEAFF	TGTGCCAGCAGCCAAGACTGGGGGGATCCTGAAGCTTTCTTT
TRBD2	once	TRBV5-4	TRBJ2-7	CASSLSLAGGFRGEQYF	TGTGCCAGCAGCTTGTCTCTAGCGGGAGGATTCAGGGGCGAGCAGTACTTC
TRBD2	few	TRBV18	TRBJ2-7	CASSPRTSESSYEQYF	TGTGCCAGCTCACCACGGACTAGCGAGAGCTCCTACGAGCAGTACTTC
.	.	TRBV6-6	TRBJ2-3	CASSYSRADTQYF	TGTGCCAGCAGTTACTCTCGGGCAGATACGCAGTATTTT
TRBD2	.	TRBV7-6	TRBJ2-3	CASSRRLAGVTDTQYF	TGTGCCAGCAGCCGTAGACTAGCGGGCGTCACAGATACGCAGTATTTT
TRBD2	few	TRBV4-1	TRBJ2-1	CASSQEGAGTRREQFF	TGCGCCAGCAGCCAAGAGGGCGCCGGGACTAGACGTGAGCAGTTCTTC
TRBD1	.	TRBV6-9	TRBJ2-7	CASRSGTASSYEQYF	TGTGCCAGCAGATCCGGGACAGCAAGCTCCTACGAGCAGTACTTC
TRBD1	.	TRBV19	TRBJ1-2	CAISPAGTGVYGYTF	TGTGCCATCTCCCCCGCCGGGACAGGAGTTTATGGCTACACCTTC
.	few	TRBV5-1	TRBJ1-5	CASSMGPLEDQPQHF	TGCGCCAGCAGCATGGGGCCCCTAGAAGATCAGCCCCAGCATTTT
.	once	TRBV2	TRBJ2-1	CASSRSGTDYNEQFF	TGTGCCAGCAGCCGTAGCGGGACAGACTACAATGAGCAGTTCTTC
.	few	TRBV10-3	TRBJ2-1	CAISVDSPFYNEQFF	TGTGCCATCAGTGTTGACTCCCCTTTCTACAATGAGCAGTTCTTC
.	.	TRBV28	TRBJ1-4	CATGHRNNEKLFF	TGTGCCACCGGACATCGGAATAATGAAAAACTGTTTTTT
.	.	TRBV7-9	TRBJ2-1	CASSLAGSGNEQFF	TGTGCCAGCAGCTTAGCGGGCAGCGGGAATGAGCAGTTCTTC
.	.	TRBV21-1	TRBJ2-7	CANTPGGSSYEQYF	TGTGCCAACACTCCGGGGGGAAGCTCCTACGAGCAGTACTTC
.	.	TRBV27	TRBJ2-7	CASSLLGFTGTITVEQYF	TGTGCCAGCAGTTTATTAGGGTTCACGGGGACCATCACTGTAGAGCAGTACTTC
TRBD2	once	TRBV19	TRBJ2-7	CASSAKQILAGGKVEQYF	TGTGCCAGTAGTGCAAAACAAATACTAGCGGGAGGCAAGGTCGAGCAGTACTTC
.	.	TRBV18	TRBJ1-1	CASSLQSLTGSKMNTEAFF	TGTGCCAGCTCACTACAGAGCCTGACAGGCTCCAAGATGAACACTGAAGCTTTCTTT
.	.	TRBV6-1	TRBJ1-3	CASSETGPYTGIYF	TGTGCCAGCAGTGAGACAGGTCCCTACACGGGCATATATTTT
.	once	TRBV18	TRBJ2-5	CASSPPSAETQYF	TGTGCCAGCTCACCACCCTCAGCGGAGACCCAGTACTTC
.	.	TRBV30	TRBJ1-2	CAWSIARNYGYTF	TGTGCCTGGAGTATAGCGAGGAACTATGGCTACACCTTC
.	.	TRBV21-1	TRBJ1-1	CASSKGRRGAFF	TGTGCCAGCAGCAAAGGACGGAGGGGAGCTTTCTTT
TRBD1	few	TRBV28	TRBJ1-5	CASSRTGGGQPQHF	TGTGCCAGCAGTCGCACAGGGGGCGGGCAGCCCCAGCATTTT
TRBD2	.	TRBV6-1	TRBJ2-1	CASSEELAGVGGEQFF	TGTGCCAGCAGTGAAGAACTAGCGGGAGTAGGAGGTGAGCAGTTCTTC
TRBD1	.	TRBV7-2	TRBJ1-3	CASSPGTGRNTIYF	TGTGCCAGCAGCCCCGGGACAGGGAGAAACACCATATATTTT
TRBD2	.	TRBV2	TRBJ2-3	CASSEWSAGGPLDTQYF	TGTGCCAGCAGTGAATGGTCGGCGGGAGGGCCTCTAGATACGCAGTATTTT
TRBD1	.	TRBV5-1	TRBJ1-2	CASSPGQPLANYGYTF	TGCGCCAGCAGCCCGGGACAGCCGTTAGCTAACTATGGCTACACCTTC